Below are 9 T cell receptor beta chains sequenced from a single sample in a study of identical twins. TCRdb reprocessed the 5' RACE reads with MiXCR, giving one entry per CDR3 protein. The table has 1.5 million to 2 million distinct CDR3 sequences, about 32% seen once. Sample: cord blood. These receptors came from a newborn girl in good health.

A few counts support this clonotype. This rearrangement joins TRBV3-1 to TRBJ2-1; possible D gene TRBD2, 5 bases. Germline V gives CDR1 LGHDT, CDR2 YNNKEL (reference sequence). CDR3 length: 15 residues. Trimming removed 8 bases from V and 0 bases from J, with 14 bases in between. The CDR3 DNA is TGTGCCAGCGGAGAGGGTGTCCACTCCTACAATGAGCAGTTCTTC. Translated: CASGEGVHSYNEQFF.

The rearrangement joins TRBV12-3 or TRBV12-4 to TRBJ2-1, with D possibly TRBD2 on 5 matching bases. With 6 bases removed from V and 10 bases from J, the gap between germline ends came to 22 bases. This CDR3 contains 15 residues. The CDR3 DNA reads TGTGCCAGCAGCTTCGGGATACACCCTAATAAGGAGCAGTTCTTC. Translated, it gives CASSFGIHPNKEQFF.

This clonotype was seen once. This chain links TRBV5-1 with TRBJ2-1, with D perhaps assigned TRBD1 or TRBD2 (5 bases each). Germline V gene sequence: CDR1 SGHRS, CDR2 YFSETQ. V was trimmed by 0 bases and J by 2 bases, leaving 12 bases between them. The CDR3 is 16 residues long. The CDR3 protein is CASSLDEGTPYNEQFF. CDR3 DNA: TGCGCCAGCAGCTTGGACGAGGGGACCCCCTACAATGAGCAGTTCTTC.

The chain employs TRBV6-2 or TRBV6-3 and TRBJ2-5; D is unresolved. The CDR3 is made up of 15 amino acids. CDR1 is MNHEY, CDR2 SVGEGT, per germline. With 2 bases removed from V and 2 bases from J, the gap between germline ends came to 12 bases. The CDR3, as DNA: TGTGCCAGCAGTTACGGCAGAGGTCGGCAAGAGACCCAGTACTTC. This sequence encodes CASSYGRGRQETQYF.

This clonotype was observed a few times. V gene TRBV20-1 combines with J gene TRBJ2-1, with 10 bases aligning to TRBD2. V gave up 5 bases and J gave up 9 bases; unmatched junction bases: 7. The CDR3 spans 13 residues. Germline V gene lookup returns CDR1 DFQATT and CDR2 SNEGSKA (reference sequence). The CDR3 coding sequence is TGCAGTGCTCCGGTGGGGACTAGCGCTGAGCAGTTCTTC. Its protein is CSAPVGTSAEQFF.

This clonotype has just one count. A junction end diverges from the germline sequence, so it may reflect a read error. The chain links TRBV27 to TRBJ2-1; D call uncertain. The germline CDR1 and CDR2 sequences are MNHEY and SMNVEV (reference sequence). The CDR3 has 14 amino acids. CDR3 coding DNA: TGTGCCAGCAGAGGAACGAGCTCCTACAATGGGCAGTTCTTC. Its translation: CASRGTSSYNGQFF.

This clonotype was recorded a few times. The DNA of the CDR3 is TGTGCCAGCAGGGAGACAGGGGCCTCCTCCTACGAGCAGTACTTC. Translated, it gives CASRETGASSYEQYF. V and J are TRBV2 and TRBJ2-7, with 8 nucleotides matching TRBD1. Germline V gene sequence: CDR1 SNHLY, CDR2 FYNNEI. V trimming: 6 bases; J trimming: 0 bases; junction bases outside the gene matches: 7. The CDR3 is made up of 15 amino acids.

Only a few counts were recorded for this clonotype. This chain links TRBV5-5 with TRBJ1-2; 7 bases match TRBD1. Germline V CDR1 and CDR2: SGHKS, YYEKEE (reference sequence). With 7 bases clipped from V and 5 bases from J, the junction kept 11 bases outside the gene matches. There are 14 residues in the CDR3. Here the CDR3 reads CASARDREVYGYTF. CDR3 nucleotides: TGTGCCAGCGCCCGAGACAGGGAGGTTTATGGCTACACCTTC.

This clonotype came up a few times. The rearrangement uses TRBV24-1 and TRBJ2-5; 8 bases line up with TRBD2. The CDR3 contains 14 residues. CDR1 is KGHDR, CDR2 SFDVKD, per germline. The ends lost 3 bases at V and 1 base at J; junction bases unmatched: 0. The CDR3 region has the DNA TGTGCCACCAGTGATACTAGCGGCCAAGAGACCCAGTACTTC. Protein product: CATSDTSGQETQYF.